The entry below describes one T cell receptor (beta chain). The antigen it binds to is not known. No base quality information exists; no much larger clone differs at one position. This specimen comes from a study of Tregs in tolerant kidney transplant recipients (dated by TCRdb to between 2018 and 2021). With regard to the full study: Related donors were used in the transplants with nonmyeloablative bone marrow transplantation, and mixed chimerism was transient in the human trials. Before combined kidney and bone marrow transplantation, this study identified donor-specific regulatory T cells using TCRbeta sequencing and then followed those same cells after transplant. What the study reported, not specific to this receptor: For some patients, the PCR primers changed as time went on, which meant samples from those patients could not be compared with one another at the nucleotide level. Because the study included only a small number of patients, the results must be confirmed in larger populations and under other immunosuppression protocols. Expanding Tregs with activated donor B cells appeared to identify the most biologically relevant and donor-specific TCRbeta repertoire. Donor-specific Treg expansion exceeded global Treg expansion in tolerant patients, suggesting antigen-driven rather than nonspecific expansion. Biological reproducibility was not directly addressed, though technical replication error appeared minimal.

The sample's time point, from its label and the paper: blood sample drawn before combined kidney and bone marrow transplant. Unstimulated Tregs (CD4+CD25+CD127-), CD4+ non-Tregs (CD4+CD25-), CD4 and CD8 cells were FACS-sorted from thawed PBMCs. The patients were a handful of recipients of combined kidney and bone marrow transplants from the ITN036ST trial, and samples were available only for these trial subjects. Healthy control blood was processed by Ficoll density gradient to PBMCs and cryopreserved; patient PBMCs were collected before and after transplant. The CDR3 measures 18 amino acids from cysteine to phenylalanine. The kept DNA is CDR3 alone, 54 bases in frame from the first base. In the germline V gene, CDR1 corresponds to SGHRS and CDR2 to YFSETQ. Trimmed from V: 5 bases; trimmed from J: 2 bases; junction bases lacking a gene match: 7. Genomic DNA was extracted from sorted cells with the QIAGEN DNeasy Blood and Tissue Kit for TCRbeta CDR3 sequencing. High-throughput TCRbeta CDR3 sequencing, including PCR amplification with bias correction and internal controls, was performed commercially through immunoSEQ. As for how the authors treated the data: Unique productive TCRbeta sequences were defined by CDR3 nucleotide sequence when primers matched and otherwise by CDR3 amino acid sequence together with Vbeta and Jbeta genes. To correct sorting error, sequences shared between sorted populations at a frequency ratio of 2:1 or less were removed; the rest were assigned to the higher population. A sequence was defined as donor-reactive if the sequence was expanded at least 5-fold in CFSE-low cells compared with unstimulated cells and had a frequency of at least 0.01% in CFSE-low cells. Jensen-Shannon divergence, calculated on the top 100 TCRbeta sequences ranked by frequency, was used to quantify repertoire divergence. For samples with multiple sequencing runs, sorting error was corrected separately for each run before the runs were pooled. TCRdb holds this immuneACCESS table with in-frame rearrangements only. Some clones are missing; in checked studies, unresolved V genes explain under half, and the rest has no known cause. Clone size and V and J calls were adopted from that table, with D and trimming inferred from the DNA. The sample yields some 66,000 clones; more than 90% were counted once. The ten largest make up 10% to 11% of the sample.

The TCR sequence derives from a human donor who received a combined kidney and bone marrow transplant. The sequencing used CD8+ T cells from blood, collected before the transplant. The chain is encoded by TRBV5-1 joined to TRBJ2-6; the junction holds 13 bases that match TRBD2. The nucleotide sequence is TGCGCCAGCAGGGATACTAGCGGGAGGGCCACTGGGGCCAACGTCCTGACTTTC. It codes for CASRDTSGRATGANVLTF.